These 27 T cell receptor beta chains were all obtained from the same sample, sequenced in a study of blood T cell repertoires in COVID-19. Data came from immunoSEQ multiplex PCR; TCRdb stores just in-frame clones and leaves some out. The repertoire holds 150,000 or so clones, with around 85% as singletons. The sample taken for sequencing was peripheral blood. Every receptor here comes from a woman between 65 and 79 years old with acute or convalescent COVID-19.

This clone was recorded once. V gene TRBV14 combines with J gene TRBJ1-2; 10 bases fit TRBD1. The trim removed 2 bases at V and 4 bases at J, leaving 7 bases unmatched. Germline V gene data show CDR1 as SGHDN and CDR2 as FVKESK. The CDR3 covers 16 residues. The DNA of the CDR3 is TGTGCCAGCAGCCAACGAATCGGGACAGGGGTCTATGGCTACACCTTC. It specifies CASSQRIGTGVYGYTF. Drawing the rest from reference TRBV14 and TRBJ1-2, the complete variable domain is EAGVTQFPSHSVIEKGQTVTLRCDPISGHDNLYWYRRVMGKEIKFLLHFVKESKQDESGMPNNRFLAERTGGTYSTLKVQPAELEDSGVYFCASSQRIGTGVYGYTFGSGTRLTVV.

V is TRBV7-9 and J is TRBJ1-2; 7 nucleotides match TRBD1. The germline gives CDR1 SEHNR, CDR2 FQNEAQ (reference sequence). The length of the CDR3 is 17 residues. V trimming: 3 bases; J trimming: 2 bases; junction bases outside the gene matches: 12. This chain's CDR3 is CASSFKVPGQQNYGYTF. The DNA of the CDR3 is TGTGCCAGCAGCTTTAAAGTTCCGGGACAGCAGAACTATGGCTACACCTTC.

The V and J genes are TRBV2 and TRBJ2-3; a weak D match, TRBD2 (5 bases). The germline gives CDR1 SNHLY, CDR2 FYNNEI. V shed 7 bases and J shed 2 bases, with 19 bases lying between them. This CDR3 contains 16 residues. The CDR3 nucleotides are TGTGCCAGCAATGCAGGCCGATGGGGAGTCACAGATACGCAGTATTTT. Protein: CASNAGRWGVTDTQYF.

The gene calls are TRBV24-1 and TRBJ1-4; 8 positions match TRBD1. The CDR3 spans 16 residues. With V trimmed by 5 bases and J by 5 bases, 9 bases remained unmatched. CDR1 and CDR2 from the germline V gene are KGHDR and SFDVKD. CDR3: CATSAEGRGLNEKLFF. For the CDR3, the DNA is TGTGCCACCAGTGCCGAAGGCAGGGGGCTGAATGAAAAACTGTTTTTT.

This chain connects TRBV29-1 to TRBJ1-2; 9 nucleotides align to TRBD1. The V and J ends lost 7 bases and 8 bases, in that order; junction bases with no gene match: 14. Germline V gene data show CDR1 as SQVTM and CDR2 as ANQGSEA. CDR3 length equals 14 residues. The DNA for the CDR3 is TGCAGCGCCGCCGGGACAGGGAGCATGCTAGGCTACACCTTC. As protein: CSAAGTGSMLGYTF.

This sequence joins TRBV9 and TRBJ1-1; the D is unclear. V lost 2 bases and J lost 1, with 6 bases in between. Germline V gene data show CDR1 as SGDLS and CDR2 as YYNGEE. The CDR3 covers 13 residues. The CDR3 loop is CASSVASNTEAFF. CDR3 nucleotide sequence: TGTGCCAGCAGCGTGGCCTCGAACACTGAAGCTTTCTTT.

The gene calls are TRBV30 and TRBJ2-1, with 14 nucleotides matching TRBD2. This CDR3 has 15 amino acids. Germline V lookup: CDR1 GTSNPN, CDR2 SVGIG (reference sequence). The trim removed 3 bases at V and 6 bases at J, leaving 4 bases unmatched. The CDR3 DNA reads TGTGCCTGGAGCGGACTAGCGGGGGGATTCAATGAGCAGTTCTTC. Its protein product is CAWSGLAGGFNEQFF.

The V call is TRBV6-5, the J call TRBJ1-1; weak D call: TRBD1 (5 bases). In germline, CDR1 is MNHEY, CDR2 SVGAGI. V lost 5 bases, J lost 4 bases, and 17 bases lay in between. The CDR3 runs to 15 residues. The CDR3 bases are TGTGCCAGCAGTCCCTTCACAGGCCGGGTCACTGAAGCTTTCTTT. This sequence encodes CASSPFTGRVTEAFF.

CDR3 sequence (DNA): TGTGCCAGCAGCCACCGAGAGGGATATAGCACAGATACGCAGTATTTT. Protein sequence: CASSHREGYSTDTQYF. The rearrangement uses TRBV11-2 and TRBJ2-3; possibly TRBD2 for D (5 bases). Trimming took off 5 bases at V and 0 bases at J, with 15 bases between the two ends. Germline V gives CDR1 SGHAT, CDR2 FQNNGV. The CDR3 covers 16 residues.

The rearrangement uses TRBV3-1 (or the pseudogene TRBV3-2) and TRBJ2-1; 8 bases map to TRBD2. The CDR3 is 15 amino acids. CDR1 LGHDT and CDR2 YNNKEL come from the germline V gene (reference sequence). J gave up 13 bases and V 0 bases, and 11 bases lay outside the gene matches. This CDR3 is CASSQDLVAGRGQFF. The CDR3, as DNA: TGTGCCAGCAGCCAAGATTTAGTAGCGGGGAGGGGACAGTTCTTC.

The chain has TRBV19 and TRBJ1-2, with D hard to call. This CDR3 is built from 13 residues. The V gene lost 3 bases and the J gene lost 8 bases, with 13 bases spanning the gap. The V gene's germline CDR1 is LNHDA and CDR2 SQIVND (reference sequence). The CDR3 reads CASSILEGVGYTF. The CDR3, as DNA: TGTGCCAGTAGTATTCTCGAGGGAGTGGGCTACACCTTC.

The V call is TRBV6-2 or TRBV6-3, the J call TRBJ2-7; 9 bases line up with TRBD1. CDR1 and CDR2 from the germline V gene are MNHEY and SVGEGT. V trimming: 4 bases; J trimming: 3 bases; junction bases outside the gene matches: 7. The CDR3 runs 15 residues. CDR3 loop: CASSSGTGKVYEQYF. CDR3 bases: TGTGCCAGCAGTTCCGGGACAGGGAAAGTCTACGAGCAGTACTTC.

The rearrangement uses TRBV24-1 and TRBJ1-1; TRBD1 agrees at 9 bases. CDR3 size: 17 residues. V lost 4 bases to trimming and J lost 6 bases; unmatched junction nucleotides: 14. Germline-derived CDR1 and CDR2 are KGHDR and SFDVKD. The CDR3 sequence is CATSDALRWDRVPEAFF. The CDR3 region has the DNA TGTGCCACCAGTGACGCCCTTAGGTGGGACAGGGTCCCTGAAGCTTTCTTT.

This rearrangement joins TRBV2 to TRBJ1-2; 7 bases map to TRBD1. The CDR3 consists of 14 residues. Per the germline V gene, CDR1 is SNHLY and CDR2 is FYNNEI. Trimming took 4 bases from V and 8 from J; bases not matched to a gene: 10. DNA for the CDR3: TGTGCCAGCAGTGTATTACAGGGGATAGGGGGCTACACCTTC. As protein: CASSVLQGIGGYTF.

CDR3: CASSLQGIRETQYF. In DNA form, the CDR3 reads TGTGCCAGCAGTCTTCAGGGTATTCGCGAGACCCAGTACTTC. This chain joins TRBV5-5 and TRBJ2-5; D may be TRBD1 (5 bases). The CDR3 loop spans 14 amino acids. CDR1 and CDR2 (germline): SGHKS, YYEKEE (reference sequence). The ends were cut back, 5 bases at V and 5 bases at J, with 16 bases in the middle.

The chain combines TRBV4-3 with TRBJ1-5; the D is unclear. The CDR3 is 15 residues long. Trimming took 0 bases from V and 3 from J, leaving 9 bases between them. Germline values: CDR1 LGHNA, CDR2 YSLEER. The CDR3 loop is CASSQEQSDNQPQHF. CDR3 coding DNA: TGCGCCAGCAGCCAAGAACAGTCAGACAATCAGCCCCAGCATTTT.

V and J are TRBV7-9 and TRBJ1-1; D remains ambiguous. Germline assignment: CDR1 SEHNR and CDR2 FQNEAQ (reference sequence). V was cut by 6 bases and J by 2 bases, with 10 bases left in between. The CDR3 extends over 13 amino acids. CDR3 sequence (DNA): TGTGCCAGCAGTTCCGCGAGAAACACTGAAGCTTTCTTT. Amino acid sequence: CASSSARNTEAFF.

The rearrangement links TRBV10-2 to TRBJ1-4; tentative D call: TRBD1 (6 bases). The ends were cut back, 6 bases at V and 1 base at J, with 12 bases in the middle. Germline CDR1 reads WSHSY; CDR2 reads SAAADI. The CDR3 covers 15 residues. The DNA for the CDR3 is TGCGCCAGCAGCACAGGGTCAGGAACTAATGAAAAACTGTTTTTT. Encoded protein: CASSTGSGTNEKLFF.

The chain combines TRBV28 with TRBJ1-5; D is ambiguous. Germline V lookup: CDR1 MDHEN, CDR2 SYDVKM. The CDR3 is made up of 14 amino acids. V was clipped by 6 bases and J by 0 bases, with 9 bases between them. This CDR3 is CASSQRNSNQPQHF. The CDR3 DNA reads TGTGCCAGCAGCCAGAGGAATAGCAATCAGCCCCAGCATTTT.

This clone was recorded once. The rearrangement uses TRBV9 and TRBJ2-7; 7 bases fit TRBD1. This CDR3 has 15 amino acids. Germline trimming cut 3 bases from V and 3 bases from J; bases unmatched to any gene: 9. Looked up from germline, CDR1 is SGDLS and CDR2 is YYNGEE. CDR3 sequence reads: CASSARQGPYYEQYF. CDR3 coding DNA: TGTGCCAGCAGCGCCAGACAGGGCCCTTACTACGAGCAGTACTTC.

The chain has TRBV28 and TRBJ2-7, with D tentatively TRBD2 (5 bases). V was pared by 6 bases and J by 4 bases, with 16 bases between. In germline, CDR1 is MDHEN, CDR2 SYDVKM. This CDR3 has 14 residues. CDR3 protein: CASSSGLLYYEQYV. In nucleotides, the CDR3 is TGTGCCAGCAGCAGTGGACTTTTGTATTACGAGCAGTACGTC.

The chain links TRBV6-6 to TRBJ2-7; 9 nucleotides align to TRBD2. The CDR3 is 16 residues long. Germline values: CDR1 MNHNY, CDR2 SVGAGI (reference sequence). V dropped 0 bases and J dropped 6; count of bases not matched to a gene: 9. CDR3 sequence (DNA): TGTGCCAGCAGTTACTCAGGCGGGGGGGCCCGGAGCGAGCAGTACTTC. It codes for CASSYSGGGARSEQYF.

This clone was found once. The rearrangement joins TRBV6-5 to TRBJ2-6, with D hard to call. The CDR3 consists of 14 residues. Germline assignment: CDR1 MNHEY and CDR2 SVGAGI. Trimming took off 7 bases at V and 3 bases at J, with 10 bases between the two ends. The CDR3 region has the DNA TGTGCCAGCACCTCCTCTCGTGGGGCCAACGTCCTGACTTTC. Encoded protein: CASTSSRGANVLTF.

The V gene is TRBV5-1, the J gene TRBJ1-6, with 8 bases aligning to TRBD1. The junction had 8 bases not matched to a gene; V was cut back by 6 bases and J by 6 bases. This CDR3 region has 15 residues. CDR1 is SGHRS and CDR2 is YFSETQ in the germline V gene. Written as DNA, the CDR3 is TGCGCCAGCACCTCGACAGGGGAAGCTAATTCACCCCTCCACTTT. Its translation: CASTSTGEANSPLHF.

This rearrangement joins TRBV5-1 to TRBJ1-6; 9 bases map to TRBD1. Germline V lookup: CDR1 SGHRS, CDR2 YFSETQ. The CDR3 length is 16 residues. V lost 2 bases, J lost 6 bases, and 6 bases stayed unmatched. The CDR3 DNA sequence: TGCGCCAGCAGCTTAACCGGGACAGGGCTTAATTCACCCCTCCACTTT. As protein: CASSLTGTGLNSPLHF.

The CDR3 loop reads CASSLGRGGTDTQYF. CDR3 DNA sequence: TGTGCCAGCAGCCTAGGCAGGGGCGGCACAGATACGCAGTATTTT. The chain recombines TRBV3-1 (or the pseudogene TRBV3-2) with TRBJ2-3; the D gene is possibly TRBD1 (6 bases). The ends were cut back, 4 bases at V and 1 base at J, with 12 bases in the middle. Germline V lookup: CDR1 LGHDT, CDR2 YNNKEL (reference sequence). CDR3 length: 15 residues.

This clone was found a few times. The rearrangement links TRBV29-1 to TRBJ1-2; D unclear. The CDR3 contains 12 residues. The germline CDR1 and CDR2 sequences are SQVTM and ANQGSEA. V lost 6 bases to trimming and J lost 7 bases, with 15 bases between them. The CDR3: CSVSEGSSGYTF. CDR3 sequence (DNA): TGCAGCGTCTCCGAAGGTAGCAGTGGCTACACCTTC.